This entry features one T cell receptor (beta chain) sequence. The protocol was immunoSEQ multiplex PCR, while the TCRdb copy is restricted to in-frame clones and leaves out a portion. The sample has 85,000 to 130,000 clones; 90% to 95% are singletons. Germline lookup yields CDR1 MNHEY and CDR2 SMNVEV (reference sequence). This CDR3 is built from 12 residues. The V gene lost 11 bases and the J gene lost 0 bases, with 11 bases spanning the gap. The data derive from a study of T cell changes during pregnancy in multiple sclerosis. The rearrangement links TRBV27 to TRBJ2-7; no definite D call. The TCR originated in a female donor with multiple sclerosis, enrolled in a pregnancy study. Material: peripheral blood, obtained before pregnancy. In nucleotides, the CDR3 is TGTGCCCCGGCGGAAGCCTCCTACGAGCAGTACTTC. It specifies CAPAEASYEQYF.